This TCR beta chain was captured by sequencing in a study of T cell clones after liver transplantation. Study overall: Samples came from ITN030ST, which attempted immunosuppression withdrawal within 2 years of liver transplantation.

V lost 5 bases and J 0 bases, leaving 10 bases between the germline ends. Looked up from germline, CDR1 is SGHTA and CDR2 is FQGNSA. This CDR3 has 14 residues. The data were produced by immunoSEQ multiplex PCR, yet TCRdb's version contains in-frame clones alone and is incomplete. Among about 75,000 clones, less than 90% were seen once, and the ten largest hold about 2%. Sequenced material: CD4+ T cells from blood, taken 48 to 50 months after liver transplant. V is TRBV7-2 and J is TRBJ1-1; tentative D call: TRBD1 (6 bases). This clonotype was sampled from a human patient who received a liver transplant. Some T cells may be graft donor cells. The CDR3 spells CASSRNRVNTEAFF. The DNA for the CDR3 is TGTGCCAGCAGCCGAAACAGGGTGAACACTGAAGCTTTCTTT. The full variable domain, rest sourced from reference TRBV7-2 and TRBJ1-1, is GAGVSQSPSNKVTEKGKDVELRCDPISGHTALYWYRQSLGQGLEFLIYFQGNSAPDKSGLPSDRFSAERTGGSVSTLTIQRTQQEDSAVYLCASSRNRVNTEAFFGQGTRLTVV.